A single sample is the source of the 10 T cell receptor beta chains below, sequenced in a study of human T cells and chemical hapten exposure. The time point is: patch test 3, about 24 weeks after DPC sensitization. Sample treatment: therapeutic diphenylcyclopropenone sensitization with weekly scalp DPC. Each CDR3 protein gets one entry after TCRdb re-called the RACE reads with MiXCR. The top ten hold 4.5% to 6% of the sample, which has tens of thousands of distinct CDR3 sequences, 10% to 15% seen once. Source: whole blood, taken in connection with sensitization to the hapten diphenylcyclopropenone (DPC). The source of these receptors is a woman aged 45-65 years with alopecia areata. Some clones in this sample may be carry-over from other donors' samples.

This clonotype appeared a few times. The chain employs TRBV9 and TRBJ2-3, with no clear D. CDR3 length: 13 residues. Germline loops: CDR1 SGDLS, CDR2 YYNGEE. Trimming took 4 bases from V and 1 from J, leaving 7 bases between them. CDR3 in DNA: TGTGCCAGCAGCCCTGGGGGCACAGATACGCAGTATTTT. Protein sequence: CASSPGGTDTQYF.

This clonotype was detected many times. This rearrangement joins TRBV6-7 to TRBJ2-7; 7 positions agree with TRBD1. TRBV6-7 is placed among ORFs of uncertain function. This CDR3 is 13 amino acids long. Trimming at V came to 6 bases and at J to 3 bases, leaving 5 bases not matched to a gene. This chain's CDR3 is CASSTGTDYEQYF. The CDR3 DNA follows: TGTGCCAGCAGCACCGGGACAGACTACGAGCAGTACTTC.

This clonotype appeared many times. The V call is TRBV18, the J call TRBJ1-2; D is unresolved. Germline V CDR1 and CDR2: KGHSH, LQKENI. The CDR3 consists of 15 residues. The V gene lost 3 bases and the J gene lost 8 bases, with 19 bases spanning the gap. As DNA, the CDR3 is TGTGCCAGCTCACCGATAGCAATCACCTATGAAGGCTACACCTTC. Its translation: CASSPIAITYEGYTF.

The genes are TRBV25-1 and TRBJ1-3; TRBD1 is a possible D gene (5 bases). Germline V lookup: CDR1 MGHDK, CDR2 SYGVNS. V was pared by 6 bases and J by 7 bases, with 10 bases between. This CDR3 is built from 12 residues. CDR3 sequence (DNA): TGTGCCAGCAGGACAGAAGCGAACACCATATATTTT. It translates to CASRTEANTIYF.

V gene TRBV19 combines with J gene TRBJ2-4; TRBD1 is a possible D gene (6 bases). The CDR3 runs 14 residues. V lost 9 bases and J lost 5, with 17 bases in between. From germline, CDR1 is LNHDA and CDR2 SQIVND (reference sequence). CDR3 loop: CASQTVAGENIQYF. The DNA of the CDR3 is TGTGCCAGCCAAACGGTGGCAGGGGAAAACATTCAGTACTTC.

This chain connects TRBV5-6 to TRBJ2-7; a possible D gene is TRBD2 (5 bases). The CDR3 is 16 amino acids. The germline V gene has CDR1 SGHDT and CDR2 YYEEEE. Trimming left V 1 base short and J 3 bases short, with 17 bases between. The CDR3 here is CASSLTGSGGSYEQYF. The CDR3 nucleotides are TGTGCCAGCAGCTTGACCGGAAGCGGAGGAAGCTACGAGCAGTACTTC.

This clonotype was picked up many times. The CDR3 coding sequence is TGTGCCAGCAGCTCGGGACGTGTGTGGGAAGGACTGTTTTTT. It codes for CASSSGRVWEGLFF. This chain joins TRBV12-3 or TRBV12-4 and TRBJ1-4; D is possibly TRBD1 (5 bases). Trimming removed 6 bases from V and 13 bases from J, with 21 bases in between. CDR3 size: 14 residues.

Here the CDR3 reads CSAREGGRTYEQYF. The DNA for the CDR3 is TGCAGTGCTAGAGAAGGCGGGAGGACCTACGAGCAGTACTTC. This rearrangement joins TRBV20-1 to TRBJ2-7; 8 bases are shared with TRBD2. Germline V gives CDR1 DFQATT, CDR2 SNEGSKA (reference sequence). V shed 0 bases and J 2 bases; nucleotides not matched to a gene: 3. The CDR3 is made up of 14 amino acids.

This clonotype was counted ten times or more. J is TRBJ1-1 and V is TRBV7-9; D remains unclear. Trimming left V 5 bases short and J 6 bases short, with 13 bases between. The germline CDR1 and CDR2 sequences are SEHNR and FQNEAQ (reference sequence). The CDR3 is 13 residues long. The CDR3 DNA sequence: TGTGCCAGCAGCCCGCGGGGTCCCGCTGAAGCTTTCTTT. Translation gives CASSPRGPAEAFF.

This clonotype was seen ten or more times. The chain recombines TRBV29-1 with TRBJ1-2; no definite D call. Germline CDR1 is SQVTM and CDR2 is ANQGSEA. The CDR3 totals 12 residues. V was clipped by 0 bases and J by 4 bases, with 6 bases between them. The CDR3 reads CSVEDATYGYTF. CDR3 sequence (DNA): TGCAGCGTTGAAGATGCGACCTATGGCTACACCTTC.